The 14 T cell receptor beta chains given below trace back to one sample, sequenced in a study of blood T cells in healthy people across ages (dated by TCRdb to the mid-2010s). The library was built by means of 5' RACE. Data came from an Illumina HiSeq 2500. A second PCR of 7 to 11 cycles was performed with a sample-barcoded 5' primer and a J-beta primer mix. The raw public reads went through TCRdb reprocessing: fastp at Q25, MiXCR clone calling, in-frame beta chains kept. Records with the same CDR3 protein are collapsed into one entry carrying the most frequent genes and DNA. This sample has 800,000 to 1,300,000 distinct CDR3 sequences in its table, and approximately 26% of those were observed once. The leading ten clones occupy approximately 0.75% of the sample. The same sample was also studied in work on T cells of mothers and their children.

The sample consisted of blood. These receptor sequences come from a girl aged 2 to 9 in good health.

V and J are TRBV7-2 and TRBJ2-5, with D tentatively TRBD1 or TRBD2 (5 bases each). The germline V gene has CDR1 SGHTA and CDR2 FQGNSA. Trimming took 5 bases from V and 5 from J, leaving 21 bases between them. The CDR3 is 16 residues long. In nucleotides, the CDR3 is TGTGCCAGCAGCCCCCGGGGCAGGACGCAAGGGGAGACCCAGTACTTC. Protein sequence: CASSPRGRTQGETQYF. Full variable domain (rest looked up from reference TRBV7-2 and TRBJ2-5): GAGVSQSPSNKVTEKGKDVELRCDPISGHTALYWYRQSLGQGLEFLIYFQGNSAPDKSGLPSDRFSAERTGGSVSTLTIQRTQQEDSAVYLCASSPRGRTQGETQYFGPGTRLLVL.

The CDR3 DNA reads as TGTGCCAGCAGCTTAATTGTGGCCCAGGAGGCCTACGAGCAGTACTTC. Translation gives CASSLIVAQEAYEQYF. This sequence joins TRBV7-9 and TRBJ2-7; maybe TRBD2 (5 bases). The V end was cut by 2 bases, the J end by 2 bases, with 16 bases between. Germline CDR1 reads SEHNR; CDR2 reads FQNEAQ (reference sequence). The length of the CDR3 is 16 residues.

Details on this clonotype: The germline gene is not matched at one end of the junction; a read error may be the cause. V usage is TRBV7-9 and J usage is TRBJ2-5; D unresolved. The germline CDR1 and CDR2 sequences are SEHNR and FQNEAQ (reference sequence). The CDR3 contains 12 residues. CDR3 nucleotide sequence: TGTGCCGGCAGCCAGACTGCAGAGACCCAGTACTTC. Its translation: CAGSQTAETQYF.

This clonotype has more than one count but fewer than ten. An end of the junction differs from the germline gene, which may be a read error. The chain carries TRBV7-2 and TRBJ2-1; 9 bases match TRBD2. The end of the DNA is better explained by TRBJ2-7, so the J call may be wrong. Per germline, CDR1 SGHTA and CDR2 FQGNSA. The CDR3 consists of 16 residues. Written as DNA, the CDR3 is TGTGCTAGCAGCTTAGGACTAGCGTATCCCTCCTACGAGCAGTACTTC. This encodes CASSLGLAYPSYEQYF.

This clonotype came up a few times. This sequence joins TRBV12-3 or TRBV12-4 and TRBJ2-7; perhaps TRBD1 as D (5 bases). This CDR3 contains 13 residues. V was shortened by 4 bases and J by 5 bases, with 12 bases between the two germline ends. The CDR3 sequence: CASSWAGQDEQYF. In nucleotides, the CDR3 is TGTGCCAGCAGTTGGGCAGGGCAGGACGAGCAGTACTTC.

J is TRBJ2-2 and V is TRBV9; D may be TRBD1 (5 bases). This CDR3 is 17 amino acids long. Germline V gene sequence: CDR1 SGDLS, CDR2 YYNGEE. The ends were cut back, 2 bases at V and 6 bases at J, with 20 bases in the middle. The CDR3 protein is CASSVDVGPYLSGELFF. The DNA of the CDR3 is TGTGCCAGCAGCGTGGACGTGGGGCCCTACCTATCCGGGGAGCTGTTTTTT.

This clonotype turned up a few times. The chain combines TRBV29-1 with TRBJ2-5; TRBD2 is a possible D gene (6 bases). Between the trimmed V and J ends, which lost 4 bases and 4 bases, there was a span of 22 bases. This CDR3 comprises 16 residues. Germline V gives CDR1 SQVTM, CDR2 ANQGSEA. The CDR3 protein is CSVAGLTGDLSETQYF. CDR3 nucleotide sequence: TGCAGCGTTGCAGGTTTAACGGGGGACCTATCAGAGACCCAGTACTTC.

The rearrangement links TRBV5-5 to TRBJ1-1; a weak D match, TRBD1 (6 bases). Germline loops: CDR1 SGHKS, CDR2 YYEKEE (reference sequence). CDR3 size: 16 residues. Trimming stripped 4 bases from V and 3 bases from J, with 19 bases between. In DNA, the CDR3 is TGTGCCAGCAGCCCCTTTAGGGACACGAGACACACTGAAGCTTTCTTT. Translated: CASSPFRDTRHTEAFF.

The rearrangement uses TRBV4-2 and TRBJ2-5; TRBD2 matches 9 bases. The better agreement between TRBJ2-1 and the DNA end casts doubt on the J call. The CDR3 is made up of 18 amino acids. Germline lookup yields CDR1 LGHNA and CDR2 YNFKEQ. The CDR3 loop reads CASSQRSSGGYLRGEQFF. CDR3 DNA sequence: TGTGCCAGCAGCCAAAGGAGTAGCGGGGGTTACCTACGGGGTGAGCAGTTCTTC.

This clonotype was observed at least ten times. V and J are TRBV9 and TRBJ2-1; D may be TRBD1 or TRBD2 (5 bases each). The germline V gene has CDR1 SGDLS and CDR2 YYNGEE. The V gene lost 0 bases and the J gene lost 8 bases, with 12 bases spanning the gap. CDR3 length: 14 amino acids. The CDR3: CASSVGGRGDEQFF. DNA of the CDR3: TGTGCCAGCAGCGTAGGAGGGAGAGGGGATGAGCAGTTCTTC.

This rearrangement joins TRBV11-3 to TRBJ2-1; the D call may be TRBD1 or TRBD2 (5 bases each). The CDR3 has 14 residues. Germline assignment: CDR1 SGHNT and CDR2 YENEEA. Trimming cost V 3 bases and J 9 bases, with 15 bases left between them. The CDR3 bases are TGTGCCAGCAGCTTGCGGACGGGACCTTTTGAGCAGTTCTTC. Encoded protein: CASSLRTGPFEQFF.

This clonotype was seen more than once but under ten times. An end of the junction differs from the germline gene, which may be a read error. The chain combines TRBV9 with TRBJ1-2; D perhaps matches TRBD1 (5 bases). Germline-derived CDR1 and CDR2 are SGDLS and YYNGEE. This CDR3 is built from 13 residues. CDR3 region: CASSEWDGDGFTF. CDR3 bases: TGTGCCAGCAGCGAGTGGGACGGAGATGGCTTCACCTTC.

Concerning this clonotype: Its ends do not fully match the called genes, so a read error is possible. J is TRBJ2-4 and V is TRBV7-8, with no clear D. The CDR3 has 13 residues. Germline V gene lookup returns CDR1 SGHVS and CDR2 FQNEAQ. CDR3 protein: CANSFDRLNIQYF. The CDR3 DNA reads as TGTGCCAACAGCTTTGATCGACTAAACATTCAGTACTTC.

This clonotype was seen more than once but under ten times. This chain connects TRBV20-1 to TRBJ2-5; D gene unclear. The V gene's germline CDR1 is DFQATT and CDR2 SNEGSKA (reference sequence). V was trimmed by 0 bases and J by 0 bases, leaving 11 bases between them. This CDR3 region has 15 residues. The CDR3 sequence is CSARDPKEYQETQYF. DNA of the CDR3: TGCAGTGCTAGAGATCCAAAGGAGTACCAAGAGACCCAGTACTTC.